The TCR beta chain described here comes from a study of blood T cell repertoires in COVID-19. Study summary: PBMCs, B-cell-depleted T cells, or T cells provided the cDNA or gDNA that made up the material.

Seattle researchers signed up patients amid active infection and tracked them longitudinally. In the original processing: For nucleated cells, counts were estimated from reference gene primer amplification. The table came from immunoSEQ multiplex PCR; TCRdb's copy has only in-frame clones and leaves some out. The DNA was the basis for D and trimming; V, J and clone size are from that table. The table has approximately 150,000 clones, roughly 84% seen once. CDR3 size: 15 residues. V was cut by 5 bases and J by 2 bases, with 15 bases left in between. Germline CDR1 is SEHNR and CDR2 is FQNEAQ (reference sequence).

The rearrangement joins TRBV7-9 to TRBJ1-1; D unclear. This clonotype originated in a young man with COVID-19, enrolled during active disease. Specimen: peripheral blood. CDR3 sequence (DNA): TGTGCCAGCAGCCCATCACTGCAGGATAACACTGAAGCTTTCTTT. This encodes CASSPSLQDNTEAFF.